One sample yielded the 21 T cell receptor beta chains listed below, sequenced in a study of blood T cell repertoires in COVID-19. Produced via immunoSEQ multiplex PCR; TCRdb's table is partial and in-frame only. The repertoire holds about 90,000 clones, with roughly 90% as singletons. The sequenced material came from peripheral blood. The receptors were gathered from an elderly man with acute or convalescent COVID-19.

This chain connects TRBV13 to TRBJ2-7, with a possible D match to TRBD2 (6 bases). The CDR3 runs to 14 residues. Germline assignment: CDR1 PRHDT and CDR2 FYEKMQ (reference sequence). The germline V and J ends were trimmed by 5 bases and 2 bases, with 13 bases remaining between them. The CDR3 DNA reads as TGTGCCAGCAGCACCGGGACTTCCCCCTACGAGCAGTACTTC. This gives the protein CASSTGTSPYEQYF.

The V gene is TRBV7-2, the J gene TRBJ2-1; D is uncertain. Germline V gene lookup returns CDR1 SGHTA and CDR2 FQGNSA. V lost 5 bases and J lost 10, with 9 bases in between. This CDR3 contains 11 residues. The CDR3 DNA reads TGTGCCAGCAGCCCAGAGGTGGAGCAGTTCTTC. Protein product: CASSPEVEQFF.

The rearrangement links TRBV11-2 to TRBJ2-2; TRBD2 is a possible D gene (6 bases). V dropped 3 bases and J dropped 4 bases, with 12 bases sitting between them. Germline assignment: CDR1 SGHAT and CDR2 FQNNGV. There are 15 residues in the CDR3. Written as DNA, the CDR3 is TGTGCCAGCAGCTTCTCCGGGGGTATCACCGGGGAGCTGTTTTTT. Encoded protein: CASSFSGGITGELFF.

This clone was detected once. The J gene is TRBJ1-4, the V gene TRBV28; 7 bases are shared with TRBD1. This CDR3 comprises 14 residues. V lost 6 bases, J lost 5 bases, and 6 bases stayed unmatched. Germline assignment: CDR1 MDHEN and CDR2 SYDVKM. DNA for the CDR3: TGTGCCAGCAGCTCGGGACAGTTAAATGAAAAACTGTTTTTT. Amino acids: CASSSGQLNEKLFF.

The V and J genes are TRBV5-1 and TRBJ2-3; TRBD1 aligns across 12 bases. Germline V gene sequence: CDR1 SGHRS, CDR2 YFSETQ. With 5 bases clipped from V and 4 bases from J, the junction kept 8 bases outside the gene matches. This CDR3 is built from 16 residues. This CDR3 reads CASRDPGQGASDTQYF. The CDR3 DNA is TGCGCCAGCAGGGACCCGGGACAGGGGGCTTCAGATACGCAGTATTTT.

The chain couples TRBV7-2 to TRBJ2-1; tentative D call: TRBD2 (5 bases). Germline CDR1 is SGHTA and CDR2 is FQGNSA. This CDR3 has 16 residues. Trimming left V 1 base short and J 0 bases short, with 10 bases between. As DNA, the CDR3 is TGTGCCAGCAGCTTAGGGACTCCTAGCTCCTACAATGAGCAGTTCTTC. Its translation is CASSLGTPSSYNEQFF.

The rearrangement uses TRBV7-6 and TRBJ2-2, with D possibly matching TRBD1 (5 bases). Germline assignment: CDR1 SGHVS and CDR2 FNYEAQ. The CDR3 contains 15 residues. The V end was cut by 5 bases, the J end by 7 bases, with 17 bases between. DNA of the CDR3: TGTGCCAGCAGCCTCCAGGGCAGGGCCGACGGGGAGCTGTTTTTT. Translating it yields CASSLQGRADGELFF.

A single count supports this clone. The CDR3 DNA sequence: TGTGCCAGCAGCCTCGGTACGTCGGCCGGGGAGCTGTTTTTT. Amino acids: CASSLGTSAGELFF. The chain is built from TRBV7-9 and TRBJ2-2; D not resolved. The CDR3 runs 14 residues. V was cut by 5 bases and J by 6 bases, with 13 bases left in between. In germline, CDR1 is SEHNR, CDR2 FQNEAQ (reference sequence).

The chain links TRBV28 to TRBJ1-2, with a possible D match to TRBD1 (5 bases). Trimming stripped 6 bases from V and 0 bases from J, with 20 bases between. The CDR3 runs 17 residues. In germline, CDR1 is MDHEN, CDR2 SYDVKM. The CDR3, as DNA: TGTGCCAGCAGGCCTCCGGGACTCGGCCCCACTAACTATGGCTACACCTTC. Amino acid sequence: CASRPPGLGPTNYGYTF.

V and J are TRBV2 and TRBJ1-2, with D possibly TRBD1 on 6 matching bases. The V end lost 4 bases, the J end lost 4 bases, and 10 bases lay between the germline ends. Germline assignment: CDR1 SNHLY and CDR2 FYNNEI. This CDR3 contains 13 residues. The CDR3 loop is CASSVRGGYGYTF. As DNA, the CDR3 is TGTGCCAGCAGTGTCAGGGGCGGCTATGGCTACACCTTC.

This chain uses TRBV2 with TRBJ2-6; a possible D gene is TRBD2 (5 bases). Germline lookup yields CDR1 SNHLY and CDR2 FYNNEI. The CDR3 sequence is 15 residues long. The V and J ends lost 4 bases and 0 bases respectively, with 7 bases between them. The CDR3 nucleotides read TGTGCCAGCAGTGTCGGGGTCTCTGGGGCCAACGTCCTGACTTTC. Its protein is CASSVGVSGANVLTF.

The chain uses TRBV5-6 and TRBJ1-3, with 8 bases aligning to TRBD1. The germline CDR1 and CDR2 sequences are SGHDT and YYEEEE. V trimming: 0 bases; J trimming: 4 bases; junction bases outside the gene matches: 3. The CDR3 length is 15 residues. In nucleotides, the CDR3 is TGTGCCAGCAGCTTGGGACAGGGGAGAGGAAACACCATATATTTT. Translating gives CASSLGQGRGNTIYF.

V is TRBV13 and J is TRBJ2-2; TRBD2 aligns across 16 bases. This CDR3 contains 18 residues. V lost 6 bases and J lost 4; bases outside the gene matches: 8. CDR1 and CDR2 from the germline V gene are PRHDT and FYEKMQ (reference sequence). The CDR3 sequence: CASRPGLAGGPSTGELFF. CDR3 DNA: TGTGCCAGCAGACCGGGACTAGCGGGAGGGCCCAGCACCGGGGAGCTGTTTTTT.

The chain couples TRBV19 to TRBJ2-4; 7 nucleotides line up with TRBD1. In germline, CDR1 is LNHDA, CDR2 SQIVND (reference sequence). V shed 5 bases and J 1 base; nucleotides not matched to a gene: 8. The CDR3 runs to 16 residues. The CDR3 protein is CASSRGQVLAKNIQYF. CDR3 sequence (DNA): TGTGCCAGTAGTCGAGGACAGGTCCTGGCCAAAAACATTCAGTACTTC.

This rearrangement joins TRBV7-2 to TRBJ2-7; D may be TRBD1 (6 bases). CDR1 and CDR2 from the germline V gene are SGHTA and FQGNSA. The germline V and J ends were trimmed by 3 bases and 0 bases, with 9 bases remaining between them. This CDR3 is built from 14 residues. The CDR3 spells CASSFRTASYEQYF. In DNA, the CDR3 is TGTGCCAGCAGCTTTCGGACAGCCTCCTACGAGCAGTACTTC.

The chain carries TRBV30 and TRBJ1-3; D is unclear. The germline gives CDR1 GTSNPN, CDR2 SVGIG (reference sequence). The ends were cut back, 0 bases at V and 4 bases at J, with 7 bases in the middle. The CDR3 is 13 residues long. The CDR3 coding sequence is TGTGCCTGGAGTGTAACTGTGGGAAACACCATATATTTT. Its translation is CAWSVTVGNTIYF.

This chain joins TRBV5-1 and TRBJ2-2; D perhaps matches TRBD2 (6 bases). The CDR3 has 16 residues. Germline V gene data show CDR1 as SGHRS and CDR2 as YFSETQ. V was shortened by 0 bases and J by 3 bases, with 12 bases between the two germline ends. The CDR3 nucleotides read TGCGCCAGCAGCTTGGTGGACCGCGGGGACACCGGGGAGCTGTTTTTT. It specifies CASSLVDRGDTGELFF.

The rearrangement uses TRBV30 and TRBJ1-3; 9 bases fit TRBD1. With 0 bases clipped from V and 8 bases from J, the junction kept 8 bases outside the gene matches. CDR1 is GTSNPN and CDR2 is SVGIG in the germline V gene (reference sequence). The CDR3 spans 15 residues. The CDR3 loop reads CAWSVLGTGSDTIYF. In DNA form, the CDR3 reads TGTGCCTGGAGTGTACTAGGGACAGGGTCGGACACCATATATTTT.

The rearrangement links TRBV6-2 or TRBV6-3 to TRBJ2-5; TRBD2 aligns across 14 bases. This CDR3 contains 15 residues. Trimming removed 5 bases from V and 3 bases from J; junction bases left unmatched: 2. From germline, CDR1 is MNHEY and CDR2 SVGEGT. The DNA of the CDR3 is TGTGCCAGCAGTGAGACTAGCGGGAGGGAAGAGACCCAGTACTTC. Translating it yields CASSETSGREETQYF.

The chain carries TRBV19 and TRBJ2-1, with D tentatively TRBD2 (5 bases). Germline CDR1 is LNHDA and CDR2 is SQIVND (reference sequence). The CDR3 runs 12 residues. V lost 6 bases to trimming and J lost 4 bases, with 7 bases between them. The CDR3 here is CASSTRYNEQFF. The CDR3 coding sequence is TGTGCCAGTAGCACTAGATACAATGAGCAGTTCTTC. The full variable domain, rest sourced from reference TRBV19 and TRBJ2-1, is DGGITQSPKYLFRKEGQNVTLSCEQNLNHDAMYWYRQDPGQGLRLIYYSQIVNDFQKGDIAEGYSVSREKKESFPLTVTSAQKNPTAFYLCASSTRYNEQFFGPGTRLTVL.

V is TRBV6-2 or TRBV6-3 and J is TRBJ2-1; TRBD2 aligns across 11 bases. Germline V gene sequence: CDR1 MNHEY, CDR2 SVGEGT. V shed 5 bases and J 8 bases; nucleotides not matched to a gene: 8. The CDR3 extends over 15 amino acids. The chain's CDR3 is CASSTGTSGLDEQFF. The CDR3 DNA follows: TGTGCCAGCAGTACAGGGACTAGCGGATTGGATGAGCAGTTCTTC.